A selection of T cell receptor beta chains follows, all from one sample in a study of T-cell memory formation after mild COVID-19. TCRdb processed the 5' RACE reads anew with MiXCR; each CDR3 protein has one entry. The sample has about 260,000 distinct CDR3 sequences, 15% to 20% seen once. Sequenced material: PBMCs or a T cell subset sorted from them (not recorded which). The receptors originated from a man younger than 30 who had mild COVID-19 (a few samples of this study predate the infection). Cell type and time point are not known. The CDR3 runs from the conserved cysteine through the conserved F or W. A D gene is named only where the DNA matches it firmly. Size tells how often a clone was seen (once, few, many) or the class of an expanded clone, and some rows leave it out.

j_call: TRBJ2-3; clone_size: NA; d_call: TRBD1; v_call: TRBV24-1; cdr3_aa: CATSDWGQGADTQYF; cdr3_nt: TGTGCCACCAGTGATTGGGGACAGGGGGCCGATACGCAGTATTTT
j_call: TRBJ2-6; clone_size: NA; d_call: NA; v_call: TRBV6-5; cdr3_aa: CASGSPGQLGANVLTF; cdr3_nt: TGTGCCAGCGGGAGCCCTGGTCAGCTAGGGGCCAACGTCCTGACTTTC
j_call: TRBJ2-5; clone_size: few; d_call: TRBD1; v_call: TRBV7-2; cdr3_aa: CASSPDRVRRETQYF; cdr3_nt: TGTGCCAGCAGCCCAGACAGGGTTCGGAGAGAGACCCAGTACTTC
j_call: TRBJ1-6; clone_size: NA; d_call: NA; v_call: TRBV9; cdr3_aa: CASSVGRGDSPLHF; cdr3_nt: TGTGCCAGCAGCGTCGGCAGGGGTGATTCACCCCTCCACTTT
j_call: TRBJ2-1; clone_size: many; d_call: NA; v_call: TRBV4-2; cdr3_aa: CASSQDLLAGEQFF; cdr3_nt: TGTGCCAGCAGCCAAGATTTACTAGCTGGCGAGCAGTTCTTC
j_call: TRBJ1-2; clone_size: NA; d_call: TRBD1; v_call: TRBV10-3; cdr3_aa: CAIRQGQGGIISYTF; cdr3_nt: TGTGCCATTCGCCAGGGACAGGGCGGGATTATCAGCTACACCTTC
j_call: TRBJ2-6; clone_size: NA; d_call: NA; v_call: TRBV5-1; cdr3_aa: CASSLVAGAASGANVLTF; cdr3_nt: TGCGCCAGCAGCTTGGTGGCTGGAGCGGCCTCTGGGGCCAACGTCCTGACTTTC
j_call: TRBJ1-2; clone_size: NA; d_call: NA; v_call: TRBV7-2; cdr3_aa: CASTPGRASYGYTF; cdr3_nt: TGTGCCAGCACTCCGGGGAGGGCAAGCTATGGCTACACCTTC
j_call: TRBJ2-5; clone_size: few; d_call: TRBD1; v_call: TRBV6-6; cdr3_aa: CASTGTGQQTQYF; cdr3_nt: TGTGCCAGCACCGGGACAGGGCAACAGACCCAGTACTTC
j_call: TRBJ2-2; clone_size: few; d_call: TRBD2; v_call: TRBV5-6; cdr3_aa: CASTLTGLGGGELFF; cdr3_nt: TGTGCCAGCACCCTAACGGGACTAGGAGGCGGGGAGCTGTTTTTT
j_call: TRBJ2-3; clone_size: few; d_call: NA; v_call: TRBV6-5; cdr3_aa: CASSYPDRDTQYF; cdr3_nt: TGTGCCAGCAGTTATCCCGACAGAGATACGCAGTATTTT
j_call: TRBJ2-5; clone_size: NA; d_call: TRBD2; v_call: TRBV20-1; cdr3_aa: CSAPWSLAGETQYF; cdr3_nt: TGCAGTGCGCCCTGGTCACTAGCGGGCGAGACCCAGTACTTC
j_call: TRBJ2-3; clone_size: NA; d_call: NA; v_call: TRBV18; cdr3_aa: CASSPSADTQYF; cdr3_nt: TGTGCCAGCTCACCATCGGCTGATACGCAGTATTTT
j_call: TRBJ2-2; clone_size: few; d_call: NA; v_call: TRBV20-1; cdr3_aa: CSATNFGNTGELFF; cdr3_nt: TGCAGTGCTACGAACTTTGGGAACACCGGGGAGCTGTTTTTT
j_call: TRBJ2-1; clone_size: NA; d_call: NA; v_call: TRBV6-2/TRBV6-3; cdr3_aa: CASSYGGRIHNEQFF; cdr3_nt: TGTGCCAGCAGTTACGGGGGGCGAATCCACAATGAGCAGTTCTTC
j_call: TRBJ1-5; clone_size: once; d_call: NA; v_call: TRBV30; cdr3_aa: CAWSVRDNQPQHF; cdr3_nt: TGTGCCTGGAGTGTACGTGATAATCAGCCCCAGCATTTT
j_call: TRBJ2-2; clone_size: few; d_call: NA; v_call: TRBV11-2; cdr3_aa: CASTTTGPGPINTGELFF; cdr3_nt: TGTGCCAGCACTACGACAGGTCCAGGGCCGATTAACACCGGGGAGCTGTTTTTT
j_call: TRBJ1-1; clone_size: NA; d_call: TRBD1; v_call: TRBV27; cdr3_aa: CASSPRDRRQAFF; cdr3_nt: TGTGCCAGCAGTCCACGGGACAGACGCCAAGCTTTCTTT
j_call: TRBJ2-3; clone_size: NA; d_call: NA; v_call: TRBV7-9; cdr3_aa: CASSLVGRRTDTQYF; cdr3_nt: TGTGCCAGCAGCTTAGTGGGCCGTCGCACAGATACGCAGTATTTT
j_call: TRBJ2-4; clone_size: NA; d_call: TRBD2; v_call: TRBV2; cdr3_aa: CASSAGGNIQYF; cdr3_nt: TGTGCCAGCAGCGCCGGGGGGAACATTCAGTACTTC
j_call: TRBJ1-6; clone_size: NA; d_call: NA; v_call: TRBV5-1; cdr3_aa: CASSEGIYNSPLHF; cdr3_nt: TGCGCCAGCAGCGAGGGAATCTATAATTCACCCCTCCACTTT
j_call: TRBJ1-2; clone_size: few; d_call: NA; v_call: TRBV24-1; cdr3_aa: CATPAALHGYTF; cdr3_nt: TGTGCCACCCCGGCAGCGTTGCATGGCTACACCTTC
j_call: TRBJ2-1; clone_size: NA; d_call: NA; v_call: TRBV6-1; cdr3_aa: CASKVGLRPQFF; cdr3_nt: TGTGCCAGCAAAGTAGGGCTGAGACCGCAGTTCTTC
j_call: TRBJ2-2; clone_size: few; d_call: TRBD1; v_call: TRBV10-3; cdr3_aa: CAIRPTGTGGAGTGELFF; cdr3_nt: TGTGCCATCAGACCAACCGGGACAGGGGGCGCGGGGACCGGGGAGCTGTTTTTT
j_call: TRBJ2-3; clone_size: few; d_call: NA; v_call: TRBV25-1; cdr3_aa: CASSESRRTDTQYF; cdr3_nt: TGTGCCAGCAGTGAATCTCGGCGAACAGATACGCAGTATTTT
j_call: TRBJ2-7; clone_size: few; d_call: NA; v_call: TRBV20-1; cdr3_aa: CSARGPGGEQYF; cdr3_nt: TGCAGTGCTAGAGGCCCAGGCGGCGAGCAGTACTTC
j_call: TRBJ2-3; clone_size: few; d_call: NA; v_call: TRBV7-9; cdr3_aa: CASSLAFPSTDTQYF; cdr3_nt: TGTGCCAGCAGCTTAGCCTTTCCTAGCACAGATACGCAGTATTTT
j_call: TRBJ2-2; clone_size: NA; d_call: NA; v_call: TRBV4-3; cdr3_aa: CASSQEGGTGELFF; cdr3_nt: TGCGCCAGCAGCCAAGAAGGAGGGACCGGGGAGCTGTTTTTT
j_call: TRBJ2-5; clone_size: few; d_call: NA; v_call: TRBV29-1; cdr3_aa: CSVVAGVAAQYF; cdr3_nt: TGCAGCGTTGTTGCAGGGGTGGCGGCCCAGTACTTC
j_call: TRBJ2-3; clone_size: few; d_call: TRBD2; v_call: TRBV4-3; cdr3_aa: CASSQDRAGSGRNTQYF; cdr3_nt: TGCGCCAGCAGCCAAGATCGCGCGGGATCCGGGAGGAATACGCAGTATTTT
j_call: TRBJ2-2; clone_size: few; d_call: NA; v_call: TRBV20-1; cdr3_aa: CSAPSGGELFF; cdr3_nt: TGCAGTGCTCCCTCAGGGGGGGAGCTGTTTTTT
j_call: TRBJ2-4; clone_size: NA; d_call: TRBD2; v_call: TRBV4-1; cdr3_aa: CASSQIRLADIQYF; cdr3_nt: TGCGCCAGCAGCCAAATAAGACTAGCAGACATTCAGTACTTC
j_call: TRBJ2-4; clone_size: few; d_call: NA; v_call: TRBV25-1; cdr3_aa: CASSESGGLWPKNIQYF; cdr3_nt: TGTGCCAGCAGTGAATCCGGGGGTCTCTGGCCAAAAAACATTCAGTACTTC
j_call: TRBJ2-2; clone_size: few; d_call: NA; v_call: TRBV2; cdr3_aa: CASSETGGDTGELFF; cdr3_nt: TGTGCCAGCAGTGAGACGGGGGGCGATACCGGGGAGCTGTTTTTT
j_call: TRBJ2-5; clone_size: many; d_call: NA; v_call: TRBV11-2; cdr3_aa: CASSLVLSRGETQYF; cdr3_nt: TGTGCCAGCAGCTTAGTCTTGTCTAGGGGAGAGACCCAGTACTTC
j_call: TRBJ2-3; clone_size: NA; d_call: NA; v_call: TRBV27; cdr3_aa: CASSPLEGATDTQYF; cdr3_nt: TGTGCCAGCAGCCCCCTGGAGGGGGCCACAGATACGCAGTATTTT
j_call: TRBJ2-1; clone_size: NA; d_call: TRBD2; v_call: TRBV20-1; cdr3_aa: CSARDPLAGGSYNEQFF; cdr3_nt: TGCAGTGCTAGAGATCCCCTAGCGGGGGGCTCTTACAATGAGCAGTTCTTC
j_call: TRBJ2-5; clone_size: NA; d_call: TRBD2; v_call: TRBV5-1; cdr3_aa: CATRPGGTQETQYF; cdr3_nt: TGCGCCACTCGCCCGGGGGGAACCCAAGAGACCCAGTACTTC
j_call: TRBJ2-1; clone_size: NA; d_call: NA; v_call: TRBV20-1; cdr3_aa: CSASPLGRGHGGNEQFF; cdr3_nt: TGCAGTGCTAGCCCTTTGGGGCGGGGACATGGGGGCAATGAGCAGTTCTTC
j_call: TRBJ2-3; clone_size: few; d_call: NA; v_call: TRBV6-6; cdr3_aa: CASSLLEDTQYF; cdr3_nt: TGTGCCAGCAGTCTCCTTGAAGATACGCAGTATTTT
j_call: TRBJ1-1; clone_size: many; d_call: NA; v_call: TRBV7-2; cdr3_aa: CASSFGTPVTEAFF; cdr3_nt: TGTGCCAGCAGCTTTGGGACACCGGTCACTGAAGCTTTCTTT
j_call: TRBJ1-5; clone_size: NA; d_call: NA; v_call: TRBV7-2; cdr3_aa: CASSLESSQPQHF; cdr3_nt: TGTGCCAGCAGCTTAGAATCGAGTCAGCCCCAGCATTTT
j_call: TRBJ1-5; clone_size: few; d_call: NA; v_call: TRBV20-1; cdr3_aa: CSARDPQGGQPQHF; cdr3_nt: TGCAGTGCTAGAGATCCCCAGGGCGGTCAGCCCCAGCATTTT
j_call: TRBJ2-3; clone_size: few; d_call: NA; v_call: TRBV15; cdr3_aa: CATSRGDSGTDTQYF; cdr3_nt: TGTGCCACCAGCAGAGGTGATAGCGGCACAGATACGCAGTATTTT
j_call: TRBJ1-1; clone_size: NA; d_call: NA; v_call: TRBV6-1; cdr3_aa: CASSESGLSEAFF; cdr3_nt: TGTGCCAGCAGTGAATCGGGGCTCAGTGAAGCTTTCTTT